The next 9 T cell receptor beta chains were all read from a single sample in a study. Each CDR3 protein is one row after TCRdb ran MiXCR on the 5' RACE reads. The sample lists roughly 45,000 distinct CDR3 sequences, about 32% seen once, with about 4% in the top ten. Sequencing was performed on tumor-infiltrating memory CD4+ T cells sorted from the breast tumor. Subset described: memory CD4+ T cells, CD4+CD45RO+CD25-. The receptors were gathered from a female donor with breast cancer.

This rearrangement joins TRBV28 to TRBJ2-7; D gene uncertain. Trimming stripped 4 bases from V and 4 bases from J, with 23 bases between. Germline V gene lookup returns CDR1 MDHEN and CDR2 SYDVKM. The CDR3 has 17 amino acids. The CDR3 reads CASSSTMTGTKTYEQYF. In nucleotides, the CDR3 is TGTGCCAGCAGTTCGACGATGACGGGTACGAAGACTTACGAGCAGTACTTC.

In this sample, this clonotype turned up a few times. The V call is TRBV12-3 or TRBV12-4, the J call TRBJ2-1; 10 bases map to TRBD2. The CDR3 loop spans 15 amino acids. After removal of 7 bases from V and 3 bases from J, the junction contained 6 bases not matched to a gene. The CDR3 reads CASTLLAGFYNEQFF. Written as DNA, the CDR3 is TGTGCCAGCACCCTACTAGCGGGGTTCTACAATGAGCAGTTCTTC.

In DNA form, the CDR3 reads TGTGCCAGCAGCCGGACAGGGGGCTTGGGAGCCAAAAACATTCAGTACTTC. As protein: CASSRTGGLGAKNIQYF. J is TRBJ2-4 and V is TRBV7-2; 11 bases match TRBD1. Germline lookup yields CDR1 SGHTA and CDR2 FQGNSA. J was trimmed by 0 bases and V by 5 bases; bases with no gene match: 6. CDR3 size: 17 residues.

The chain links TRBV4-1 to TRBJ2-1, with D perhaps matching TRBD2 (7 bases). Germline V lookup: CDR1 MGHRA, CDR2 YSYEKL. The V gene lost 8 bases and the J gene lost 8 bases, with 19 bases spanning the gap. This CDR3 is 14 amino acids long. The CDR3: CASSLGGAVDEQFF. The CDR3 nucleotides are TGCGCCAGCTCCTTAGGGGGGGCGGTGGATGAGCAGTTCTTC.

V and J are TRBV24-1 and TRBJ2-1; the D call may be TRBD1 or TRBD2 (5 bases each). The ends were cut back, 0 bases at V and 8 bases at J, with 13 bases in the middle. The CDR3 extends over 15 amino acids. Germline V gives CDR1 KGHDR, CDR2 SFDVKD. The CDR3 region is CATSDLSKGTYEQFF. The DNA of the CDR3 is TGTGCCACCAGTGATTTGTCTAAGGGGACGTATGAGCAGTTCTTC.

The chain employs TRBV5-1 and TRBJ2-6; D might be TRBD1 or TRBD2, each matching 5 bases. Trimming shortened V by 7 bases and J by 1 base, and 12 bases separated the two germline ends. The CDR3 has 15 residues. CDR1 is SGHRS, CDR2 YFSETQ, per germline. CDR3 coding DNA: TGCGCCAGCGGGATTGGGGGTTCTGGGGCCAACGTCCTGACTTTC. Residues: CASGIGGSGANVLTF. Full variable domain (rest looked up from reference TRBV5-1 and TRBJ2-6): KAGVTQTPRYLIKTRGQQVTLSCSPISGHRSVSWYQQTPGQGLQFLFEYFSETQRNKGNFPGRFSGRQFSNSRSEMNVSTLELGDSALYLCASGIGGSGANVLTFGAGSRLTVL.

The chain recombines TRBV27 with TRBJ2-5; 7 bases are shared with TRBD1. The CDR3 totals 14 residues. Germline V gene lookup returns CDR1 MNHEY and CDR2 SMNVEV (reference sequence). J lost 4 bases, V lost 0 bases, and 2 bases had no gene match. CDR3 in amino acids: CASSLSRTGETQYF. CDR3 bases: TGTGCCAGCAGTTTATCCAGGACAGGAGAGACCCAGTACTTC.

This clonotype was observed a few times. The rearrangement joins TRBV27 to TRBJ2-7, with TRBD2 as a possible D gene (6 bases). This CDR3 region has 14 residues. The V end was cut by 3 bases, the J end by 6 bases, with 15 bases between. Germline-derived CDR1 and CDR2 are MNHEY and SMNVEV (reference sequence). CDR3 loop: CASSLGSGGFEQYF. The CDR3 DNA reads TGTGCCAGCAGTTTGGGTTCCGGGGGTTTCGAGCAGTACTTC.

This clonotype appeared many times. The chain uses TRBV20-1 and TRBJ2-5; 7 bases are shared with TRBD1. The CDR3 is made up of 12 amino acids. Trimming at V came to 5 bases and at J to 3 bases, leaving 3 bases not matched to a gene. The V gene's germline CDR1 is DFQATT and CDR2 SNEGSKA (reference sequence). The CDR3, as DNA: TGCAGTGCTCACGGGACAGAAGAGACCCAGTACTTC. This codes for CSAHGTEETQYF.